This T cell receptor (beta chain) was captured by sequencing in a study of PD-L1 blockade in urothelial cancer. Across the study: Across blood samples, T cells had a median count of 141,255.

Specified time point: pretreatment peripheral blood. There were between 1 and 8 samples from each patient, taken pretreatment and on-treatment. The assay was immunoSEQ multiplex PCR, and TCRdb's table has in-frame clones only and misses some. The sample has fewer than 95,000 clones; 65% to 85% are singletons. This CDR3 spans 14 amino acids. The ends lost 3 bases at V and 5 bases at J; junction bases unmatched: 6. Germline CDR1 reads KGHSH; CDR2 reads LQKENI. Points from the study as a whole: At the 3-week point, tumor-associated blood clones expanded more in durable-benefit patients.

With respect to this clone: Its antigen is unidentified.

This specimen consisted of PBMCs, obtained around atezolizumab (anti-PD-L1) treatment. This TCR derives from a man between 60 and 75 years old with urothelial cancer. The chain has TRBV18 and TRBJ2-7; 8 bases align to TRBD1. The CDR3 DNA follows: TGTGCCAGCTCACCGAGCAGGGGGCAGAACGAGCAGTACTTC. Translation: CASSPSRGQNEQYF.